These T cell receptor beta chains were read from a single sample in a study of cytomegalovirus exposure and HLA in healthy donors. The assay was immunoSEQ multiplex PCR, and TCRdb's table has in-frame clones only and misses some. The sample has around 80,000 clones; 85% to 95% are singletons. Sequencing input: PBMCs. The source of these receptors is a woman aged 18-29 years in good health and CMV-seronegative. Each CDR3 is given with its conserved first and last residue. The D gene is left open where the match is weak.

-	TRBV6-1	CASSEEEGGTDTQYF
-	TRBV28	CASSLGALRAKNIQYF
TRBD1	TRBV7-9	CASSQPTGGSGYTF
TRBD2	TRBV28	CASSPFSGTSTDTQYF
TRBD2	TRBV5-1	CASSISGGSYNEQFF
-	TRBV2	CASSELARSGNTIYF
-	TRBV25-1	CASSTGSRNIQYF
TRBD1	TRBV29-1	CSVEDRGSEKLFF
-	TRBV6-5	CASSSRGTEAFF
-	TRBV11-3	CASSTRQGGRTDTQYF
-	TRBV2	CASTFGETQYF
-	TRBV2	CASSSLIQGHNEQFF
-	TRBV6-5	CASSPPTGNGNTIYF
TRBD1	TRBV5-4	CASKGQGLEEQYF
-	TRBV28	CASTQGGPNTEAFF
TRBD1	TRBV7-2	CASSLTGTGNYGYTF
TRBD2	TRBV5-4	CASGSLGTSGSDTQYF
-	TRBV7-2	CASSLTGTNTEAFF
TRBD2	TRBV6-5	CASSPGTSGRGFF
-	TRBV28	CASRRGAEFLSSYEQYF
TRBD1	TRBV4-1	CASSQGWSGQYTDTQYF
TRBD1	TRBV5-1	CASSPGDSEDTGELFF
TRBD1	TRBV27	CASSPWDRGSGANVLTF
-	TRBV7-9	CASSIRVVTGELFF
TRBD1	TRBV4-3	CASSQDKGTGEPQHF
-	TRBV5-8	CASSPLGRSSYEQYF
TRBD1	TRBV2	CASSERTGAGNTIYF
TRBD2	TRBV28	CASSFGGVLSDEQYF
TRBD1	TRBV9	CASSTHRGGGEKLFF
TRBD2	TRBV7-2	CASSLAAGVNYEQYF
-	TRBV7-2	CASSLQIAVSYNEQFF
TRBD2	TRBV14	CASSPGLDEQFF
-	TRBV11-3	CASSLQGENIQYF
-	TRBV27	CASSPRPGVSYEQYF
TRBD1	TRBV2	CASSAGRGHGNTIYF
-	TRBV13	CASSFRGQLYGYTF
-	TRBV21-1	CASSKVRTDYYGYTF
TRBD1	TRBV7-9	CASSPGQGNYEQYF
-	TRBV6-7	CASSYSISPLLPTYGYTF
TRBD2	TRBV30	CAWRLAGGNEQFF
TRBD2	TRBV15	CATSIKIWEREYNEQFF
TRBD1	TRBV6-1	CATRQGIGSDTQYF
TRBD1	TRBV28	CASSLPLDRVDYGYTF
-	TRBV4-1	CASSQRDNSNQPQHF
-	TRBV7-2	CASSLGRRDEQYF
-	TRBV4-1	CASSSEKGTPQGDTQYF
-	TRBV14	CASSHDVGYRLDTEAFF
-	TRBV4-2	CASSQEHDSLNTEAFF
-	TRBV2	CASSDRALLVNTEAFF
-	TRBV4-1	CASSQVPARDYEQYF
TRBD2	TRBV9	CASSPGTSGRRKGYEQYF
TRBD2	TRBV29-1	CSAAPQQREGLTGELFF
TRBD1	TRBV28	CASSIQGEKYGYTF
-	TRBV5-6	CASSLAGVKTEAFF
-	TRBV7-6	CASSPTSYYNEQFF